This passage covers 2 T cell receptor beta chains from one sample sequenced in a study of human T cells and chemical hapten exposure. Time point reported: pre-sensitization, week 0. As to treatment: therapeutic diphenylcyclopropenone sensitization with weekly scalp DPC. TCRdb itself ran the RACE reads through MiXCR, one entry per CDR3 protein. The repertoire holds about 51,000 distinct CDR3 sequences, about 9% seen once, with more than 13% in the top ten. Sequences were derived from whole blood, sampled in connection with sensitization to the hapten diphenylcyclopropenone (DPC). The receptors were sampled from a middle-aged woman with alopecia areata. Some clones in this sample may be carry-over from other donors' samples.

This chain uses TRBV29-1 with TRBJ2-7; 9 bases line up with TRBD1. Looked up from germline, CDR1 is SQVTM and CDR2 is ANQGSEA. The CDR3 contains 14 residues. The ends lost 6 bases at V and 2 bases at J; junction bases unmatched: 8. In DNA, the CDR3 is TGCAGCGTAGCAACAGGGGGCTTAGCCTACGAGCAGTACTTC. Amino acid sequence: CSVATGGLAYEQYF.

This clonotype was observed a handful of times. V is TRBV2 and J is TRBJ2-1, with 7 bases that match TRBD2. Trimming cost V 0 bases and J 1 base; bases outside gene matches: 9. CDR1 is SNHLY and CDR2 is FYNNEI in the germline V gene. The CDR3 sequence is 18 residues long. This CDR3 reads CASSEALPSGPSYNEQFF. CDR3 nucleotide sequence: TGTGCCAGCAGTGAAGCGTTGCCTAGCGGTCCATCCTACAATGAGCAGTTCTTC.